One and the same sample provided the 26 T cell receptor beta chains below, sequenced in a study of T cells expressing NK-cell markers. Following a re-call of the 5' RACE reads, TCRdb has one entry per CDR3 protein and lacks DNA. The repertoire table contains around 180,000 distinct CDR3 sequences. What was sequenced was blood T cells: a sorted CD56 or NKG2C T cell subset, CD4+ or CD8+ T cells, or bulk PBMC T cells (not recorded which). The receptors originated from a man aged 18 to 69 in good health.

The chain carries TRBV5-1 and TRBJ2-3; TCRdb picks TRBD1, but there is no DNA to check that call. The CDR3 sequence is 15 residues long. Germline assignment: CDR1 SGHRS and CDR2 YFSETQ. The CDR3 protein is CASSWTGTNTDTQYF.

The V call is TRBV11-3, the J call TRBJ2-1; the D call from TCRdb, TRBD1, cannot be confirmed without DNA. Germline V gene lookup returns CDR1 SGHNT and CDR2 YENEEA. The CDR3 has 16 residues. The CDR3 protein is CASSLRSGGSYNEQFF. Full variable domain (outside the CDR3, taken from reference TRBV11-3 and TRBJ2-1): EAGVVQSPRYKIIEKKQPVAFWCNPISGHNTLYWYLQNLGQGPELLIRYENEEAVDDSQLPKDRFSAERLKGVDSTLKIQPAELGDSAVYLCASSLRSGGSYNEQFFGPGTRLTVL.

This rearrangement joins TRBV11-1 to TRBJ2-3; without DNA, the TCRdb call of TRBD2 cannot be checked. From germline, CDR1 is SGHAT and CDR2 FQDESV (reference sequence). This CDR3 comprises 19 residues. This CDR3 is CASSLDASGGPGGTDTQYF. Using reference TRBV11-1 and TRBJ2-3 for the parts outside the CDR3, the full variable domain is EAEVAQSPRYKITEKSQAVAFWCDPISGHATLYWYRQILGQGPELLVQFQDESVVDDSQLPKDRFSAERLKGVDSTLKIQPAELGDSAMYLCASSLDASGGPGGTDTQYFGPGTRLTVL.

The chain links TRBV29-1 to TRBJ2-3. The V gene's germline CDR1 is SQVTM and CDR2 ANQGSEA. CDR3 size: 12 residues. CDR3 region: CSVHASEVTQYF.

This CDR3 is CASSLSGGSSYEQYF. The gene calls are TRBV7-9 and TRBJ2-7. CDR1 and CDR2 from the germline V gene are SEHNR and FQNEAQ (reference sequence). There are 15 residues in the CDR3.

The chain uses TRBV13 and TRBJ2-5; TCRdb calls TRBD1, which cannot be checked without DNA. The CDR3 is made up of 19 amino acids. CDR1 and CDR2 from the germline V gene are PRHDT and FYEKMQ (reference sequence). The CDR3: CASSLRHEFGGGFVETQYF.

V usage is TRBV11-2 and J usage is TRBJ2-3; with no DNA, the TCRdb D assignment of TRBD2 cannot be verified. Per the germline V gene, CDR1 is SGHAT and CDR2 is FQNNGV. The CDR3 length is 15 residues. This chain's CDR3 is CASSLGGSRTDTQYF.

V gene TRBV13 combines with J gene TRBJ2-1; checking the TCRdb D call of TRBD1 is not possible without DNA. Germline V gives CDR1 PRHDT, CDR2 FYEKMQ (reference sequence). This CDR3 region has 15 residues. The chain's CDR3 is CASSSGDRGYNEQFF.

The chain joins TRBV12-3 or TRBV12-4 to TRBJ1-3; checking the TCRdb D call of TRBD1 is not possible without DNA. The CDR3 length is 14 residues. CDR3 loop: CASRTRDRENTIYF.

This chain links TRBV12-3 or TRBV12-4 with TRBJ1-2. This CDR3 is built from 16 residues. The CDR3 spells CASSYNGRNEIYGYTF.

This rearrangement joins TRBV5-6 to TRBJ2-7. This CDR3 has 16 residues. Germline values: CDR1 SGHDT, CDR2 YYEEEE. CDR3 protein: CASSLGTLWSAYEQYF.

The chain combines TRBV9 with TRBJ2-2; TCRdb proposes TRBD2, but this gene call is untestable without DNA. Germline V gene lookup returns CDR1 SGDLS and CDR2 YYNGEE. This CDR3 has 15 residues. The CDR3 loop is CASSVVGGGTGELFF.

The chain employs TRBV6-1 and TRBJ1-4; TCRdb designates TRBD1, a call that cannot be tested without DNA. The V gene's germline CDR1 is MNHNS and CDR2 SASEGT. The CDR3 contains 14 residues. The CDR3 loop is CASRRGLGNEKLFF.

The CDR3 protein is CASSLNVGQGFNEQFF. This chain uses TRBV7-3 with TRBJ2-1; TCRdb outputs TRBD1, but without DNA this stays unchecked. The CDR3 is 16 residues long. Germline V gives CDR1 SGHTA, CDR2 FQGTGA.

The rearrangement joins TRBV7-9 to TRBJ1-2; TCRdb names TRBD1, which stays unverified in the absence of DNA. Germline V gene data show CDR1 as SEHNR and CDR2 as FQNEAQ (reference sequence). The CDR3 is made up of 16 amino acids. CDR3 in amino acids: CASSLGRGQDNYGYTF.

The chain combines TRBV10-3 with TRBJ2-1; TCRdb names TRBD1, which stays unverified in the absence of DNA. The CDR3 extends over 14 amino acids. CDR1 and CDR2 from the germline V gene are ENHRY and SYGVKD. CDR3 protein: CAITVDPQYNEQFF.

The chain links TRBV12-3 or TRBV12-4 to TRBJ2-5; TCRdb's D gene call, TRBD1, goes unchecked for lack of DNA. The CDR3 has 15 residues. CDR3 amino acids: CASSFIGGRQETQYF.

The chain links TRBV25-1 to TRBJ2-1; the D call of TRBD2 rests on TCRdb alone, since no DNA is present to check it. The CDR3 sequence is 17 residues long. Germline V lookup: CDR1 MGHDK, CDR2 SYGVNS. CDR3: CASSEGQTRLAGVRQFF.

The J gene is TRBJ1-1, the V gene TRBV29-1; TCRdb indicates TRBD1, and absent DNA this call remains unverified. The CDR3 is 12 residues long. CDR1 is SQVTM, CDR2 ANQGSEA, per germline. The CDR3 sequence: CSGVWGLTEAFF.

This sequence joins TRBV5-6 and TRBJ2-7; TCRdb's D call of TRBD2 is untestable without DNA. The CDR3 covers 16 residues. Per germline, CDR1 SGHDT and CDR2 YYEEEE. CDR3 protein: CASSLEVGTLAYEQYF.

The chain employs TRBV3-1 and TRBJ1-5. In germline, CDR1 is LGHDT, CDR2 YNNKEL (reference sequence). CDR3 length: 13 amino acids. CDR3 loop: CASSQVPNQPQHF.

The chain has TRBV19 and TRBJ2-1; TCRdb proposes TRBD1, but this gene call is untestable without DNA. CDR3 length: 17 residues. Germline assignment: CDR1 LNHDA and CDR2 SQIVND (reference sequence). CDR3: CASSILAGTGEVYEQFF.

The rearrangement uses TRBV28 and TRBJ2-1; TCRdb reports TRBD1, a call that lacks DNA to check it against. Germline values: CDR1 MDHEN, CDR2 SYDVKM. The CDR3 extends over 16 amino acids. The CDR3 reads CASRLVGTGSYNEQFF. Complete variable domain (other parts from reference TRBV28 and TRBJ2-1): DVKVTQSSRYLVKRTGEKVFLECVQDMDHENMFWYRQDPGLGLRLIYFSYDVKMKEKGDIPEGYSVSREKKERFSLILESASTNQTSMYLCASRLVGTGSYNEQFFGPGTRLTVL.

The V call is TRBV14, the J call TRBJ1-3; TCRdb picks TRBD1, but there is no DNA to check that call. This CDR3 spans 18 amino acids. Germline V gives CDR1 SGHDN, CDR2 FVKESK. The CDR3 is CASSPKRQGLYSGNTIYF.

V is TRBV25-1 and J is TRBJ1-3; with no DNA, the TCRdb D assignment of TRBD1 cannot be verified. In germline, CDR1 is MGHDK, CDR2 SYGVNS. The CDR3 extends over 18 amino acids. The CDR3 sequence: CASSSDPGLLNSGNTIYF. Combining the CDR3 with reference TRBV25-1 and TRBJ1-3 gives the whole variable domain EADIYQTPRYLVIGTGKKITLECSQTMGHDKMYWYQQDPGMELHLIHYSYGVNSTEKGDLSSESTVSRIRTEHFPLTLESARPSHTSQYLCASSSDPGLLNSGNTIYFGEGSWLTVV.

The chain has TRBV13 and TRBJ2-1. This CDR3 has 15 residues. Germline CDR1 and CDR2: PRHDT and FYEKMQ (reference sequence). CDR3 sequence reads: CASSSQSSYDNEQFF. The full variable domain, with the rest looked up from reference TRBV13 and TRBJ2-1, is AAGVIQSPRHLIKEKRETATLKCYPIPRHDTVYWYQQGPGQDPQFLISFYEKMQSDKGSIPDRFSAQQFSDYHSELNMSSLELGDSALYFCASSSQSSYDNEQFFGPGTRLTVL.